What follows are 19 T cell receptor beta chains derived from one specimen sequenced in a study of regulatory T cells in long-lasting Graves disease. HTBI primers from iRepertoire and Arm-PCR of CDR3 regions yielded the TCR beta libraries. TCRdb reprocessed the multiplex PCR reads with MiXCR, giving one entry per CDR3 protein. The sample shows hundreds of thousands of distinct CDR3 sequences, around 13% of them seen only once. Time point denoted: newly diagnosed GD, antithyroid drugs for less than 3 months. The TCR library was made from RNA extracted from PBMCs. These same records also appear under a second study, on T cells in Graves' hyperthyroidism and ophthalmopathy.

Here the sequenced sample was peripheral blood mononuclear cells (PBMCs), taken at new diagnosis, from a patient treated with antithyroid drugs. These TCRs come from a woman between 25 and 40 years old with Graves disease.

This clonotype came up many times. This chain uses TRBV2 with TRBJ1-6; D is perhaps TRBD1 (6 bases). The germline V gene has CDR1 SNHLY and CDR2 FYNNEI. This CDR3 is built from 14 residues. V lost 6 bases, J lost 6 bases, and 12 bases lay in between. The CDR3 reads CASSRQGPNSPLHF. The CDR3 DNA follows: TGTGCCAGCAGCAGGCAGGGGCCTAATTCACCCCTCCACTTT.

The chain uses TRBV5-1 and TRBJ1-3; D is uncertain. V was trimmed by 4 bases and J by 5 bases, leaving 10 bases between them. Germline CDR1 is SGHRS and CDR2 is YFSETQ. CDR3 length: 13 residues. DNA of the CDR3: TGCGCCAGCAGCCTCAGCACGAGAAACACCATATATTTT. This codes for CASSLSTRNTIYF.

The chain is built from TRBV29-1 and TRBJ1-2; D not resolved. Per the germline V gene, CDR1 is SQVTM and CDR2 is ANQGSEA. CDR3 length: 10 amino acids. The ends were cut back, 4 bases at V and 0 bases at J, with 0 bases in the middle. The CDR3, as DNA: TGCAGCGTTGCTAACTATGGCTACACCTTC. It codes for CSVANYGYTF.

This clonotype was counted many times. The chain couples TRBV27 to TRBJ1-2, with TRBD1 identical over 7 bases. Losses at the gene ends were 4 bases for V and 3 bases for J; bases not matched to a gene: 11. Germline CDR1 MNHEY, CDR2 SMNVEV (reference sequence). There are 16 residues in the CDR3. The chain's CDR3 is CASSSMTGTNDYGYTF. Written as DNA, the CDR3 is TGTGCCAGCAGTTCGATGACAGGGACAAATGACTATGGCTACACCTTC.

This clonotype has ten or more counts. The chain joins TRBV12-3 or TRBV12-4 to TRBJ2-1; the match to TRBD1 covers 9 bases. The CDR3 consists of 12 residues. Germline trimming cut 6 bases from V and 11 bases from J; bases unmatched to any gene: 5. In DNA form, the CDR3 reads TGTGCCAGCAGCGGGACAGGGAGTAAGCAGTTCTTC. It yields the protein CASSGTGSKQFF.

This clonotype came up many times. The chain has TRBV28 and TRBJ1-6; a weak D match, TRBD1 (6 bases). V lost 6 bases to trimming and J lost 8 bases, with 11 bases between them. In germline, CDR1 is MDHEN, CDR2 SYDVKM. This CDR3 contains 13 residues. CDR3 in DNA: TGTGCCAGCAGCTCCAACAGGGATTCACCCCTCCACTTT. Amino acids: CASSSNRDSPLHF.

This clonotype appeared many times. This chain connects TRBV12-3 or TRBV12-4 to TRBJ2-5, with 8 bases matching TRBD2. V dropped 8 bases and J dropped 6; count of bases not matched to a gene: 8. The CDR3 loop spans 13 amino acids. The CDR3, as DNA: TGTGCCAGCGGGGTAGCGGGATCGCAGACCCAGTACTTC. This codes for CASGVAGSQTQYF.

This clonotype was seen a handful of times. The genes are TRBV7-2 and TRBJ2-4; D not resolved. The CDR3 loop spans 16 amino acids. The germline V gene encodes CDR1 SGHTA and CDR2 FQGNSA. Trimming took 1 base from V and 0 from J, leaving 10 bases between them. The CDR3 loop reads CASSLGQILAKNIQYF. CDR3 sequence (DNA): TGTGCCAGCAGCTTAGGGCAGATACTAGCCAAAAACATTCAGTACTTC.

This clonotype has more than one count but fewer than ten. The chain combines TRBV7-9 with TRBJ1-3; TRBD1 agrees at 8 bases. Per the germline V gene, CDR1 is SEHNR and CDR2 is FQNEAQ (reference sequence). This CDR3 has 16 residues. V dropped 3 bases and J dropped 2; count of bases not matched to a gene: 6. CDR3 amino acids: CASSLELTGAGNTIYF. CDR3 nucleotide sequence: TGTGCCAGCAGCTTGGAACTGACAGGGGCTGGAAACACCATATATTTT.

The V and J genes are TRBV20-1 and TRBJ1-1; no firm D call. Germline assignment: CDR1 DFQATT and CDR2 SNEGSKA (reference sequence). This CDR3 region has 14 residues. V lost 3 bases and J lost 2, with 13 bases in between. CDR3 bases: TGCAGTGCTAGGCCGAGGACGGGCAACACTGAAGCTTTCTTT. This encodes CSARPRTGNTEAFF.

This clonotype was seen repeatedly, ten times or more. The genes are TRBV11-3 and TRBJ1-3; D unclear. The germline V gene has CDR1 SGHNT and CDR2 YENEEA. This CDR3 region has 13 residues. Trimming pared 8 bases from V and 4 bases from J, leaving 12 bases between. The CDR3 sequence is CASSWYWGNTIYF. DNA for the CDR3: TGTGCCAGCTCTTGGTACTGGGGAAACACCATATATTTT.

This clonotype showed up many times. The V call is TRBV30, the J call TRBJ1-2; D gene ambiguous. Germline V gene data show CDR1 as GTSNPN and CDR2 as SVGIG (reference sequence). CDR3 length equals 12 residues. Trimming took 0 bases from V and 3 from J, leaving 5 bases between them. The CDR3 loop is CAWSVPHYGYTF. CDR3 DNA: TGTGCCTGGAGTGTTCCGCACTATGGCTACACCTTC.

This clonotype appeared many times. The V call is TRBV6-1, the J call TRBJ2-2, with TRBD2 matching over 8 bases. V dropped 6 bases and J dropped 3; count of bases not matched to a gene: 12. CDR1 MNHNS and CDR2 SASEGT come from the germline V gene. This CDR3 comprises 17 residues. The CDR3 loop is CASRQLSGAGDTGELFF. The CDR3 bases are TGTGCCAGCAGACAGCTCTCGGGAGCGGGGGACACCGGGGAGCTGTTTTTT.

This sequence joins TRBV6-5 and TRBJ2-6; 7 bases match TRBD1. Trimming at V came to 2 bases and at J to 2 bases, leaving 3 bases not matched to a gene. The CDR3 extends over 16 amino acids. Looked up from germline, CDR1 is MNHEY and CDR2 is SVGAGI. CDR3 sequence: CASSYRDRAGANVLTF. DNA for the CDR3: TGTGCCAGCAGTTACCGAGACAGGGCTGGGGCCAACGTCCTGACTTTC.

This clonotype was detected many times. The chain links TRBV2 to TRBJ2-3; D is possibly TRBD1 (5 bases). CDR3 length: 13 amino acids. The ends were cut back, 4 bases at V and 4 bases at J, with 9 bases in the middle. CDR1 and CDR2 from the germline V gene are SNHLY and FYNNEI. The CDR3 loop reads CASSGGLPDTQYF. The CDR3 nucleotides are TGTGCCAGCAGTGGGGGCCTCCCAGATACGCAGTATTTT.

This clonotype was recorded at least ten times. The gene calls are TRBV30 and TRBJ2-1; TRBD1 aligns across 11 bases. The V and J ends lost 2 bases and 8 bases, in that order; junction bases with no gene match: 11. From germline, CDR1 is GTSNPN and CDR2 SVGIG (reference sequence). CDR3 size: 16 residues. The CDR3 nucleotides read TGTGCCTGGAGTCGACTACGGACAGGGGGCGACGATGAGCAGTTCTTC. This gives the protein CAWSRLRTGGDDEQFF.

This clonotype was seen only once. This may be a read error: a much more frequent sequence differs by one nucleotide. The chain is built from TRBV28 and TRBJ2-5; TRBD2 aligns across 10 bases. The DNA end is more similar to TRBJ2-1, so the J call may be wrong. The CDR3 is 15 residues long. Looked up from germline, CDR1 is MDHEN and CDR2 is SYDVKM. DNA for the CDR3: TGTGCCAGCAGTCAAGCGGGAGGGCCAAGGAATGAGCAGTTCTTC. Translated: CASSQAGGPRNEQFF.

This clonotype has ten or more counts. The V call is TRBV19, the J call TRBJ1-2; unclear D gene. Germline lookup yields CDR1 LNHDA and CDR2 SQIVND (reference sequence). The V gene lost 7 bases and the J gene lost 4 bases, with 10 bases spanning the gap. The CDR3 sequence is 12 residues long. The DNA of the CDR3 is TGTGCCAGTAATGACCCATCCTATGGCTACACCTTC. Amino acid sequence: CASNDPSYGYTF.

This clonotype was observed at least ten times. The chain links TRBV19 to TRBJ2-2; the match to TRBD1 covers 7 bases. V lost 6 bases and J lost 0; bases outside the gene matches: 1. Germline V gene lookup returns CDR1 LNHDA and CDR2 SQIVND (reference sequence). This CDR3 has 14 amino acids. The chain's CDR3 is CASRTGPNTGELFF. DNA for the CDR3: TGTGCCAGTAGGACAGGGCCGAACACCGGGGAGCTGTTTTTT.